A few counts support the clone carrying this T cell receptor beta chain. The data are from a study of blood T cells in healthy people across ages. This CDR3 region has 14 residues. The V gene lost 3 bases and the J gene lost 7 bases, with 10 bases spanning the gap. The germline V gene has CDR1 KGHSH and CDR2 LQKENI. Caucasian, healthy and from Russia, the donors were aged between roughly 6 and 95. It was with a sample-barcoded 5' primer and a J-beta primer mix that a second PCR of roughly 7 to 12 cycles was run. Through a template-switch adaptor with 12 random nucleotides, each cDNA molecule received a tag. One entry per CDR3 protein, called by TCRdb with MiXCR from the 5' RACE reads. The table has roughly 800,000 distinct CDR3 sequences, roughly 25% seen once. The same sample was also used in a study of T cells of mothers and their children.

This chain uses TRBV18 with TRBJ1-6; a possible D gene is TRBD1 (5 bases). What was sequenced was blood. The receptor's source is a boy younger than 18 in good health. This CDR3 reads CASSPGGGNSPLHF. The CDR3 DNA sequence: TGTGCCAGCTCACCGGGCGGGGGAAATTCACCCCTCCACTTT.